This T cell receptor (beta chain) was obtained from a study of response to subunit inactivated influenza vaccine. This clonotype was seen more than once but under ten times. Its antigen is currently unknown. One entry per CDR3 protein, called by TCRdb with MiXCR from the RT-PCR reads. Of hundreds of thousands of distinct CDR3 sequences in the sample, roughly 15% were seen once. Study results and limitations: That few new T cells are recruited by each seasonal influenza vaccination was the authors' suggestion.

This CDR3 contains 12 residues. V lost 5 bases and J lost 5, with 12 bases in between. The germline gives CDR1 SQVTM, CDR2 ANQGSEA. Sequences were derived from PBMCs from blood, sampled roughly 15 days before vaccination. This rearrangement joins TRBV29-1 to TRBJ2-5; the D gene is possibly TRBD2 (6 bases). The clonotype originates from a man aged 50 or older who received an inactivated influenza vaccine. The CDR3 sequence: CSVLTSWETQYF. The CDR3 coding sequence is TGCAGCGTTCTAACTAGCTGGGAGACCCAGTACTTC. The entire variable domain, with the rest obtained from reference TRBV29-1 and TRBJ2-5, is as follows: SAVISQKPSRDICQRGTSLTIQCQVDSQVTMMFWYRQQPGQSLTLIATANQGSEATYESGFVIDKFPISRPNLTFSTLTVSNMSPEDSSIYLCSVLTSWETQYFGPGTRLLVL.